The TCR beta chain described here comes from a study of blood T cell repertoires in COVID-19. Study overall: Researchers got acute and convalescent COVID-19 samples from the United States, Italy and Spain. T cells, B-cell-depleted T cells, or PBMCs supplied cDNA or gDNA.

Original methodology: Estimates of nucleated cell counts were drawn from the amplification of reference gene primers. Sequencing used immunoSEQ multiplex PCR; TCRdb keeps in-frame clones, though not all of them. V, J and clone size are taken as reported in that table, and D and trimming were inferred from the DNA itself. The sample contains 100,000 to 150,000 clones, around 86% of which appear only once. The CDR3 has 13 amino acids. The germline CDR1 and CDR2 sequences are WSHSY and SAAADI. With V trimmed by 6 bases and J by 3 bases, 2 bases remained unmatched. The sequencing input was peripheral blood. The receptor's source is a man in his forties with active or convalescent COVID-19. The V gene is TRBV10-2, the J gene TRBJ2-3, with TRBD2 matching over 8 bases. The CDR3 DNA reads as TGCGCCAGCAGGGGACTAGTAACAGATACGCAGTATTTT. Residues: CASRGLVTDTQYF.